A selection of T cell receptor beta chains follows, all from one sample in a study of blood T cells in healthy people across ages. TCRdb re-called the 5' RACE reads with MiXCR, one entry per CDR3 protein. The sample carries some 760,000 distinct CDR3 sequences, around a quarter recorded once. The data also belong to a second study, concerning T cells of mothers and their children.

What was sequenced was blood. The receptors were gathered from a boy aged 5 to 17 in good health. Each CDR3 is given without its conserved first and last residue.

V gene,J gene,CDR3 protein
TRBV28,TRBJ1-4,ASSLYRENSNEKLF
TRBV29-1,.,SVSGENPYEQY
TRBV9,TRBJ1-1,ASSVVVTTEAF
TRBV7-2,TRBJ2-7,ASRRGPPTGPYEQY
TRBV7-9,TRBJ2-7,ASSLETGNEQY
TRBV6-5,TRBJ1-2,ASSFFQGQGYYGYT
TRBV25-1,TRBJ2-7,ASTQRGAYEQY
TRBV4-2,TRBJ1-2,ASSQRAGAPDYGYT
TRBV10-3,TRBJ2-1,AIMTFANEQF
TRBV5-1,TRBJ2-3,ASSLATGGPDTQY
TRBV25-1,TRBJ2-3,ASSEGPRQVTDTQY
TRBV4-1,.,ASSQDQGDEQF
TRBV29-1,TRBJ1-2,SVSDSDVVGYT
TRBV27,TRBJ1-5,ASSLMGNLPQH
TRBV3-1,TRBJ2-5,ASSHAGTEETQY
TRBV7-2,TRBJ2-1,ASSSWTGTHEQF
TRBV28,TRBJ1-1,ASSRLWPNTEAF
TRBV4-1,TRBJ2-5,ASSQDGREETQY
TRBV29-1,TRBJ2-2,SVDSENTGELF
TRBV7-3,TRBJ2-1,ASSLGARTYNEQF
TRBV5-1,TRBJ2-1,ASSIPLAGGTYNEQF
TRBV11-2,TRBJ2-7,ASSLVRATYEQY
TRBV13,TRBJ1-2,ASSPAGGAVGYT
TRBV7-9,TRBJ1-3,ASSLVDLVSGNTIY
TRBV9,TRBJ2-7,ASSVAASGIDEQY
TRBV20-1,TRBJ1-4,SAPDREKLF
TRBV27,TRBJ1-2,ASSPHIHYGYT
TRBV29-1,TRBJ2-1,SVGAGLVSNEQF
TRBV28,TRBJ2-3,ASSSTQADTQY
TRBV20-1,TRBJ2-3,SALGDSTDTQY
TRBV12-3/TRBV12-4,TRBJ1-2,ASSPGTGYYGYT
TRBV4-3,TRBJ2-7,ASSQAGFSPLEQY
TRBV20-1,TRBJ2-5,SGRLAGEETQY
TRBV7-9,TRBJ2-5,ASSLSDRGIQETQY
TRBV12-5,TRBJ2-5,ASGPRVETQY
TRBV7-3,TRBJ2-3,ASSSVAGVTDTQY
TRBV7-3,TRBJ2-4,ASSLIGQGDIQY
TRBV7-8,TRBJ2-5,ASSLAPLRGETQS
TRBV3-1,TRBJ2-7,ASSHPPGLSYEQY
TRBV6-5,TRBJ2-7,ASSYNEGSYEQY
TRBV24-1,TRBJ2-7,ATSDLGAHEQY
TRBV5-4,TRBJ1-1,ASSLGGTDPTAWSQAF
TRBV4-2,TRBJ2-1,ASSQDGGRNNEQF
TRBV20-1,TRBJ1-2,SASLGVDGYT
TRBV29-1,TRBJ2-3,SGTGGGTDTQY
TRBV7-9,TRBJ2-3,ASSLGGGEDTQY
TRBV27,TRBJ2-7,ASSSLTGTASYEQY
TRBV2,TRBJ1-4,ASGRTTVF
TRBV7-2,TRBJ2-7,ASSLGQGRFSFEQY
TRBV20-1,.,SAREEMRGRGEQF
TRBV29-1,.,SVESKWLQETQY
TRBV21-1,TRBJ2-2,ASSKGGRYSGELF
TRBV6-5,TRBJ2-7,ASTRGPAYEQY
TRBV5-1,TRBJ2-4,ASSLDGSAKNIHY
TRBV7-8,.,ASSLRDGYTEQF